The 3 T cell receptor beta chains listed next were all sequenced from one sample in a study of blood T cells in healthy people across ages. Through a sample-barcoded 5' primer and a J-beta primer mix, a second PCR was run for about 7 to 12 cycles. TCRdb analysed the 5' RACE reads with MiXCR anew, one entry per CDR3 protein. The data hold around 580,000 distinct CDR3 sequences, with roughly 43% observed a single time. Sequencing used blood. These receptors were collected from a man older than 75 in good health.

The rearrangement joins TRBV20-1 to TRBJ2-7, with D possibly matching TRBD2 (6 bases). CDR3 size: 13 residues. V was cut by 3 bases and J by 3 bases, with 12 bases left in between. Looked up from germline, CDR1 is DFQATT and CDR2 is SNEGSKA (reference sequence). The CDR3 is CSASGSRIYEQYF. CDR3 bases: TGCAGTGCTAGCGGGAGCCGGATCTACGAGCAGTACTTC.

This clonotype was counted between two and nine times. The chain joins TRBV7-3 to TRBJ2-5; TRBD1 is a possible D gene (5 bases). TRBJ2-7 explains the end of the DNA better; the J call may be wrong. The germline V gene encodes CDR1 SGHTA and CDR2 FQGTGA. This CDR3 is 14 amino acids long. The DNA for the CDR3 is TGTGCCAGCAGCTTAGGGCCAGGGTCGCACGAGCAGTACTTC. It translates to CASSLGPGSHEQYF.

This clonotype was counted once. This may come from a read error, since a much larger clone is one base off. The V gene is TRBV7-9, the J gene TRBJ2-5, with TRBD1 matching 10 bases. The CDR3 totals 14 residues. CDR1 is SEHNR, CDR2 FQNEAQ, per germline (reference sequence). Here the CDR3 DNA reads TGTTCCAGCAGCTTAGGACAGGGGGAAGAGACCCAGTACTTC. Protein: CSSSLGQGEETQYF.